Listed below are T cell receptor beta chains from one sample, sequenced in a study of cytomegalovirus exposure and HLA in healthy donors. Here immunoSEQ multiplex PCR was the method, and the copy in TCRdb shows in-frame clones only, minus some. This sample has roughly 130,000 clones, with roughly 80% found just once. What was sequenced was PBMCs. The source of these receptors is a woman aged 50 to 60 in good health and CMV-seropositive. The CDR3 runs from the conserved cysteine through the conserved F or W.

TRBV30	TRBJ1-5	CASGVGQPQHF
TRBV11-2	TRBJ2-3	CASSLEGYTQYF
TRBV4-3	TRBJ2-7	CASSPYGTVEQYF
TRBV6-5	TRBJ1-1	CASSYDSLNTEAFF
TRBV5-5	TRBJ1-1	CASSLHMNTEAFF
TRBV7-2	TRBJ2-7	CASSLASGGSYEQYF
TRBV11-2	TRBJ2-7	CASSLAGRGTYEQYF
TRBV5-1	TRBJ2-2	CASSLLRSNTGELFF
TRBV7-9	TRBJ2-7	CASSLEDRQSQYF
TRBV5-4	TRBJ2-7	CASSSRGNEQYF
TRBV2	TRBJ1-2	CASRGDHSGYGYTF
TRBV15	TRBJ2-3	CATSRDGLAGADTQYF
TRBV5-6	TRBJ2-3	CASRPDSGTGGRADTQYF
TRBV6-6	TRBJ1-3	CASRLANQGGGNTIYF
TRBV28	TRBJ1-2	CASSLSGYGYTF
TRBV5-8	TRBJ1-2	CASSHDRGYGYTF